The 5 T cell receptor beta chains below were found in one sample sequenced in a study of T-cell reconstitution after alpha-beta-depleted transplantation in children. TCRbeta library construction was performed incorporating unique molecular identifiers. TCRdb reanalysed the PCR reads using MiXCR and keeps one entry per CDR3 protein. This sample carries about 580,000 distinct CDR3 sequences, more than 20% of them seen once, and the ten largest clones take 13% to 15%. Sequenced here: PBMCs, mostly from graft donor cells, sampled 360 days after TCRalphabeta/CD19-depleted stem cell transplant. Receptors were obtained from a boy less than two years old who had a stem cell transplant for acute myeloid leukemia, so the T cells may come from the graft donor.

This clonotype was picked up one time. The CDR3 DNA is TGTGCCAGCAGCTATTCACGGGGGGGCCATCAAGAGACCCAGTACTTC. It translates to CASSYSRGGHQETQYF. This chain joins TRBV7-8 and TRBJ2-5; the match to TRBD2 covers 8 bases. After removal of 4 bases from V and 2 bases from J, the junction contained 9 bases not matched to a gene. The CDR3 is 16 amino acids. CDR1 is SGHVS, CDR2 FQNEAQ, per germline. Looking up the rest from reference TRBV7-8 and TRBJ2-5 gives the full variable domain: GAGVSQSPRYKVAKRGQDVALRCDPISGHVSLFWYQQALGQGPEFLTYFQNEAQLDKSGLPSDRFFAERPEGSVSTLKIQRTQQEDSAVYLCASSYSRGGHQETQYFGPGTRLLVL.

The sample holds many counts of this clonotype. V gene TRBV7-9 combines with J gene TRBJ2-6, with D unclear. Trimming took 5 bases from V and 3 from J, leaving 11 bases between them. Germline V gene data show CDR1 as SEHNR and CDR2 as FQNEAQ (reference sequence). This CDR3 is 15 amino acids long. CDR3 DNA: TGTGCCAGCAGCGTTCCTAATAATGGGGCCAACGTCCTGACTTTC. This codes for CASSVPNNGANVLTF.

Many counts were recorded for this clonotype. The chain has TRBV29-1 and TRBJ2-1; 8 nucleotides match TRBD2. The CDR3 is 15 residues long. Germline assignment: CDR1 SQVTM and CDR2 ANQGSEA. V shed 5 bases, J shed 1 base, and the junction held 7 bases outside the gene matches. CDR3 sequence (DNA): TGCAGCGTTAAGGCGGGGGGACTATCCTACAATGAGCAGTTCTTC. Amino acids: CSVKAGGLSYNEQFF.

This clonotype was observed at least ten times. V and J are TRBV4-2 and TRBJ2-2; the match to TRBD2 covers 8 bases. The CDR3 length is 15 residues. CDR1 is LGHNA, CDR2 YNFKEQ, per germline. Losses at the gene ends were 7 bases for V and 3 bases for J; bases not matched to a gene: 7. In DNA, the CDR3 is TGTGCCAGCACCCCTAGCGGGCGCGACACCGGGGAGCTGTTTTTT. It is translated as CASTPSGRDTGELFF.

The table lists this clonotype with a few counts. V gene TRBV12-3 or TRBV12-4 combines with J gene TRBJ1-1; a weak D match, TRBD1 (5 bases). This CDR3 spans 14 amino acids. V was shortened by 7 bases and J by 5 bases, with 17 bases between the two germline ends. CDR3 sequence (DNA): TGTGCCAGCAATCATAAGGTGGGGGTAACTGAAGCTTTCTTT. Amino acid sequence: CASNHKVGVTEAFF.